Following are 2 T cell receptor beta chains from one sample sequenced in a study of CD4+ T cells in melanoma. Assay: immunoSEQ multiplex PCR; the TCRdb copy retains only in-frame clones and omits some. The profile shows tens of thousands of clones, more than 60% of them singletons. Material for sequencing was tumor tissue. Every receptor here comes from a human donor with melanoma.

CDR3 loop: CASSLGPGGRYGYTF. Here the CDR3 DNA reads TGTGCCAGCAGCTTAGGTCCAGGGGGCCGGTATGGCTACACCTTC. The rearrangement links TRBV11-2 to TRBJ1-2; 8 bases align to TRBD1. With V trimmed by 1 base and J by 5 bases, 6 bases remained unmatched. The V gene's germline CDR1 is SGHAT and CDR2 FQNNGV. This CDR3 region has 15 residues.

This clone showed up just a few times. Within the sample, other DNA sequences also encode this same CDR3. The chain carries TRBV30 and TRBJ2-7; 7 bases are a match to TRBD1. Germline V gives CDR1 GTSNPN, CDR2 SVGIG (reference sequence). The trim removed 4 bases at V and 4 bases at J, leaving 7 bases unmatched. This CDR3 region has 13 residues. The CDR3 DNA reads TGTGCCTGGACGGGACAGCGAGTTTACGAGCAGTACTTC. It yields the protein CAWTGQRVYEQYF.